A selection of T cell receptor beta chains follows, all from one sample in a study of shared clonotypes between healthy human individuals. Libraries were prepared by immunoSEQ multiplex PCR; TCRdb keeps only in-frame clonotypes and omits some of them. The sample carries about 2 million clones, roughly 94% recorded once. The sample was naive CD4+ T cells sorted from blood. The receptor source for this set is a man younger than 35 in good health. CDR3s include the opening cysteine and the closing phenylalanine or tryptophan. D genes are given only for firm matches. Clone size is not always given. Where it is, it says once, few, many or a class for expanded clones.

>-|TRBD1|TRBV19|TRBJ2-3
CASSIRQGKSTDTQYF
TGTGCCAGTAGTATCCGACAGGGGAAAAGCACAGATACGCAGTATTTT
>-|-|TRBV5-4|TRBJ1-6
CASSPGQVSPLHF
TGTGCCAGCAGCCCCGGCCAGGTTTCACCCCTCCACTTT
>-|TRBD1|TRBV28|TRBJ1-4
CASNDRGRSNEKLFF
TGTGCCAGCAACGACAGGGGGCGGTCTAATGAAAAACTGTTTTTT
>-|-|TRBV6-5|TRBJ1-4
CASRRQKEREKLFF
TGTGCCAGCAGGAGACAGAAGGAGCGTGAAAAACTGTTTTTT
>-|-|TRBV7-7|TRBJ2-1
CASSLGGGNEQFF
TGTGCTAGCAGCTTGGGAGGGGGGAATGAGCAGTTCTTC
>-|TRBD1|TRBV5-1|TRBJ2-4
CASSSQRTGSKNIQYF
TGCGCCAGCAGCTCGCAGCGGACAGGGTCCAAAAACATTCAGTACTTC
>-|-|TRBV9|TRBJ2-3
CASSVGGAFPGDTQYF
TGTGCCAGCAGCGTAGGAGGCGCCTTTCCCGGGGATACGCAGTATTTT
>-|-|TRBV29-1|TRBJ1-1
CSVGWGEKGNTEAFF
TGCAGCGTTGGGTGGGGGGAAAAGGGAAACACTGAAGCTTTCTTT
>-|TRBD1|TRBV6-5|TRBJ2-7
CASSTRQGIYEQYF
TGTGCCAGCAGTACCCGACAGGGAATCTACGAGCAGTACTTC
>once|TRBD2|TRBV7-2|TRBJ2-7
CASSLVQGLAGVEQYF
TGTGCCAGCAGCTTAGTTCAGGGGCTAGCGGGAGTCGAGCAGTACTTC
>-|-|TRBV9|TRBJ1-1
CASSSQTGMNTEAFF
TGTGCCAGCAGCTCCCAGACAGGAATGAACACTGAAGCTTTCTTT
>-|TRBD2|TRBV28|TRBJ2-5
CATLSLAGAETQYF
TGTGCCACCCTTTCCCTAGCGGGGGCGGAGACCCAGTACTTC
>-|TRBD2|TRBV5-4|TRBJ2-1
CASTIAGGAYNEQFF
TGTGCCAGCACCATAGCGGGGGGCGCTTACAATGAGCAGTTCTTC
>-|-|TRBV18|TRBJ1-6
CASSPFRERNSPLHF
TGTGCCAGCTCACCTTTCAGGGAGAGAAATTCACCCCTCCACTTT
>-|-|TRBV28|TRBJ1-5
CASSWGPVGNQPQHF
TGTGCCAGCAGTTGGGGCCCGGTGGGGAATCAGCCCCAGCATTTT
>-|-|TRBV11-2|TRBJ2-1
CASSLDPILKEFF
TGTGCCAGCAGCTTAGACCCCATCCTGAAGGAGTTCTTC
>-|TRBD1|TRBV5-8|TRBJ2-7
CASSPGQGAYEQYF
TGTGCCAGCAGCCCGGGACAGGGGGCCTACGAGCAGTACTTC
>-|TRBD2|TRBV28|TRBJ2-1
CASISLTSGGLVYNEQFF
TGTGCCAGCATATCCCTTACTAGCGGGGGCTTGGTCTACAATGAGCAGTTCTTC
>-|-|TRBV9|TRBJ2-7
CASSVESGWGEQYF
TGTGCCAGCAGCGTAGAGTCAGGTTGGGGAGAGCAGTACTTC
>-|-|TRBV4-1|TRBJ2-7
CASSQGAVLTSYEQYF
TGCGCCAGCAGCCAAGGGGCAGTATTGACTTCCTACGAGCAGTACTTC
>-|TRBD2|TRBV5-4|TRBJ2-2
CASSPPSGGTGELFF
TGTGCCAGCAGCCCCCCGAGCGGGGGGACCGGGGAGCTGTTTTTT
>-|-|TRBV6-5|TRBJ2-2
CASRMGGAGELFF
TGTGCCAGCAGGATGGGGGGCGCCGGGGAGCTGTTTTTT
>-|-|TRBV7-2|TRBJ2-2
CATKIEANTGELFF
TGTGCCACCAAAATAGAGGCGAACACCGGGGAGCTGTTTTTT